The T cell receptor beta chain under discussion was sequenced for a study of T cells in Graves' hyperthyroidism and ophthalmopathy. Germline assignment: CDR1 MDHEN and CDR2 SYDVKM. Trimming stripped 6 bases from V and 3 bases from J, with 12 bases between. The CDR3 has 13 residues. This clonotype came up a few times. The CDR3 regions of TCR beta were amplified from RNA transcripts. First-round RT-PCR of the TCR CDR3 relied on the HTBI primer set. TCRdb processed the multiplex PCR reads anew with MiXCR; each CDR3 protein has one entry. The data hold 150,000 to 200,000 distinct CDR3 sequences, with roughly 10% observed a single time.

This TCR came from a woman between 18 and 30 years old with Graves' hyperthyroidism that later progressed to Graves' ophthalmopathy. The chain carries TRBV28 and TRBJ2-7; D gene ambiguous. Material for sequencing was blood. CDR3 in DNA: TGTGCCAGCAGATGTGAAAATTGCTACGAGCAGTACTTC. It encodes CASRCENCYEQYF.